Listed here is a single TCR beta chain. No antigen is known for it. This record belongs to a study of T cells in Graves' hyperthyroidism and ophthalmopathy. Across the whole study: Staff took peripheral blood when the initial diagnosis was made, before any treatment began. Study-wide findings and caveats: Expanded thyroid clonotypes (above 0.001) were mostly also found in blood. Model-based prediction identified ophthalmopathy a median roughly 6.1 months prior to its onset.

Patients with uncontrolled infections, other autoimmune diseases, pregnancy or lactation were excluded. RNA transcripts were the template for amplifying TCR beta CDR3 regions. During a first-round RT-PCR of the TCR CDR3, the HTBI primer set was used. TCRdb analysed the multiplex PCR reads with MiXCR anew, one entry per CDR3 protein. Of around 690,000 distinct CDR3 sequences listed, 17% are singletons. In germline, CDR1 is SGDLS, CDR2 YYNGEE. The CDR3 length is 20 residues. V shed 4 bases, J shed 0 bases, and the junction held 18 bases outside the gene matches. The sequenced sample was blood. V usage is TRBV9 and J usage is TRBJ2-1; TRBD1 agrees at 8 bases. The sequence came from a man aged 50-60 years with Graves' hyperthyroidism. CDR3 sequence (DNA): TGTGCCAGCAGCCTCCGAGGCAGGGGGCCGAGAGTGAGCTCCTACAATGAGCAGTTCTTC. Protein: CASSLRGRGPRVSSYNEQFF.